What follows are 2 T cell receptor beta chains derived from one specimen sequenced in a study of T and B cells in COVID-19 patients. Blood genomic DNA input for TRB amplification was roughly 220-500 ng. Multiplex PCR with BIOMED2 TRB-A/B primer pools amplified TRB rearrangements. Each CDR3 protein gets one entry after TCRdb re-called the multiplex PCR reads with MiXCR. The profile shows roughly 3,900 distinct CDR3 sequences, roughly a quarter of them singletons. The source material was blood. Receptor source: a human donor with active COVID-19.

This clonotype was seen at least ten times. The CDR3 nucleotides are TGTGCCAGCAAATCCAGAGGAGGAAATCAGCCCCAGCATTTT. Residues: CASKSRGGNQPQHF. The chain couples TRBV6-1 to TRBJ1-5; D is uncertain. Germline CDR1 MNHNS, CDR2 SASEGT. CDR3 length: 14 amino acids. Trimming stripped 7 bases from V and 4 bases from J, with 14 bases between.

This clonotype was counted between two and nine times. The chain links TRBV10-2 to TRBJ1-2; D might be TRBD1 (5 bases). CDR3 length equals 17 residues. V was clipped by 3 bases and J by 4 bases, with 21 bases between them. Germline V gives CDR1 WSHSY, CDR2 SAAADI. CDR3 residues: CASSDSGGTELSYGYTF. The CDR3 DNA reads TGCGCCAGCAGTGATTCAGGAGGGACGGAGCTCTCCTATGGCTACACCTTC.